This is a list of T cell receptor beta chains from one sample in a study of cytomegalovirus exposure and HLA in healthy donors. The method was immunoSEQ multiplex PCR; TCRdb's version includes in-frame clones alone and lacks a portion of them. The data contain approximately 130,000 clones, about 9.2% of them seen just once; the ten biggest clones take up roughly 6.4%. Sequenced material: PBMCs. All receptors derive from a woman aged 35 to 49 in good health and CMV-seropositive. CDR3s leave out the opening cysteine and the closing phenylalanine or tryptophan.

j_gene	v_gene	len	CDR3aa
TRBJ1-5	TRBV19	18	ASSILVWGRGPRGNQPQH
TRBJ2-7	TRBV6-1	12	ASTFVAGFNEQY
TRBJ1-5	TRBV19	14	ASSSTQVSGNQPQH
TRBJ2-3	TRBV18	14	ASSPIAGGAIDTQY
TRBJ2-7	TRBV7-2	12	ASSFLGDTYEQY
TRBJ1-6	TRBV21-1	13	ASSKSPQRISPLH
TRBJ1-4	TRBV18	12	ASTPDIKLTKLF
TRBJ1-1	TRBV25-1	13	ASSPPRGMNTEAF
TRBJ2-2	TRBV10-3	13	ATAPGQGFTGELF
TRBJ1-5	TRBV19	17	ASSIASGREEFSNQPQH
TRBJ1-3	TRBV19	14	AVMDRATFSGNTIY
TRBJ2-3	TRBV19	13	ASSISGGAADTQY
TRBJ2-7	TRBV21-1	10	ASCAVFHEQY
TRBJ2-3	TRBV5-1	11	ASMRDSTDTQY
TRBJ2-5	TRBV7-3	13	ASSLLAGGRETQY
TRBJ2-2	TRBV4-1	11	ASSLQGAGELF
TRBJ2-7	TRBV6-1	13	ASSDVAGVSYEQY
TRBJ2-2	TRBV29-1	12	SVRTGGNTGELF
TRBJ1-1	TRBV6-5	13	ASSPGHPMNTEAF
TRBJ1-1	TRBV4-2	12	ASSQDRGDTEAF
TRBJ1-1	TRBV2	13	ASSVEGQGAAEAF
TRBJ2-6	TRBV29-1	14	SVEDPTGSGANVLT
TRBJ1-2	TRBV2	11	ASSAREEYGYT
TRBJ1-1	TRBV2	9	ASSEADKPN
TRBJ1-1	TRBV7-6	12	ASSLGQANTEAF
TRBJ1-2	TRBV28	10	ASSLGGYGYT
TRBJ2-7	TRBV5-4	16	ASSLQSGGTSLSYEQY
TRBJ1-1	TRBV10-2	10	ASSADRDSAF
TRBJ2-1	TRBV7-2	14	ASSLDRVSSYNEQF
TRBJ1-1	TRBV11-3	12	ASSFTGSNTEAF
TRBJ2-1	TRBV19	14	ASSPMTGTRYNEQF
TRBJ2-5	TRBV5-1	12	ASSLTGQQETQY
TRBJ2-5	TRBV7-9	12	ASSSTVPIKTQY
TRBJ2-3	TRBV19	12	ASTRTSSTDTQY
TRBJ2-7	TRBV5-6	12	ASSFRGISYEQY
TRBJ2-7	TRBV5-1	12	ASSLTESSYEQY
TRBJ1-1	TRBV5-1	13	ASSRSDRGGDEAF
TRBJ2-1	TRBV7-6	16	ASSLSQRAGSSYNEQF
TRBJ1-1	TRBV13	17	ASSLKSLVSTGGSTEAF
TRBJ1-4	TRBV7-8	14	ASSLQPGKGKEKLF
TRBJ1-6	TRBV4-1	13	ASSHPGSRGSPLH
TRBJ2-1	TRBV15	13	ATRGWGPNSDEQF
TRBJ2-7	TRBV9	12	ASSVGRGNYEQY
TRBJ2-5	TRBV5-4	15	ASSSRTSGTIGGTQY
TRBJ2-7	TRBV5-1	11	ASSRDTGLGQY
TRBJ2-5	TRBV29-1	10	SVEGARETQY
TRBJ2-7	TRBV18	10	ASSPENYEQY
TRBJ2-5	TRBV5-4	11	ASSRTAGETQY
TRBJ1-2	TRBV2	9	ASSEYFGYT
TRBJ2-3	TRBV4-3	15	ASSQDRAGGPTDTQY
TRBJ1-2	TRBV2	14	ASSLTGGQANYGYT
TRBJ2-7	TRBV29-1	11	SAWLPDTYEQY
TRBJ2-3	TRBV7-9	13	ASSGRTSDTDTQY
TRBJ2-5	TRBV4-1	11	ASSQEEEETQY
TRBJ1-5	TRBV7-8	13	ASSSGRGNDQPQH